The rows below give T cell receptor beta chains drawn from one sample of a study of human T cells and chemical hapten exposure. TCRdb re-called the RACE reads through MiXCR, storing one row per CDR3 protein. The repertoire holds approximately 100,000 distinct CDR3 sequences, with roughly 11% as singletons. Source: whole blood, taken in connection with sensitization to the hapten diphenylcyclopropenone (DPC). These receptors were collected from a woman between 40 and 50 years old with alopecia areata. Some clones in this sample may be carry-over from other donors' samples. The CDR3 runs from the conserved cysteine through the conserved F or W. D genes are given only for firm matches. A row's size may be missing; if present it is once, few, many or a size class.

d_call j_call v_call clone_size cdr3_nt cdr3_aa
- TRBJ2-1 TRBV5-1 - TGCGCCAGCCGGGCGGAACTAGCACCGAACAATGAGCAGTTCTTC CASRAELAPNNEQFF
- TRBJ1-2 TRBV6-2/TRBV6-3 many TGTGCCAGCAGTTACGTGGTTTTGGGCTATGGCTACACCTTC CASSYVVLGYGYTF
- TRBJ2-5 TRBV15 - TGTGCCACCAGCAGACCCCGGGACAACCAAGAGACCCAGTACTTC CATSRPRDNQETQYF
TRBD2 TRBJ2-2 TRBV19 - TGTGCCAGTACGGGACTAGCGGGGACCGGGGAGCTGTTTTTT CASTGLAGTGELFF
- TRBJ2-5 TRBV6-5 many TGTGCCAGCTGGCAGTCGTCAGGGGAGACCCAGTACTTC CASWQSSGETQYF
TRBD1 TRBJ2-5 TRBV20-1 - TGCAGTGCTAGAGATCCGACAGGGTTCCAAGAGACCCAGTACTTC CSARDPTGFQETQYF
TRBD1 TRBJ1-4 TRBV20-1 - TGCAGTGCCCTGACAGGGGCTAATGAAAAACTGTTTTTT CSALTGANEKLFF
- TRBJ2-3 TRBV29-1 many TGCAGCGTTGAAGATTTTGGGGCGAAGGCCCCAGATACGCAGTATTTT CSVEDFGAKAPDTQYF
TRBD1 TRBJ2-7 TRBV29-1 few TGCAGCGTTTCCCCCGGGACAGCCTACGAGCAGTACTTC CSVSPGTAYEQYF
TRBD1 TRBJ1-2 TRBV28 - TGTGCCAGCGGGTTCATGGACAGGTTTAACTATGGCTACACCTTC CASGFMDRFNYGYTF